One and the same sample provided the 4 T cell receptor beta chains below, sequenced in a study of T cell changes during pregnancy in multiple sclerosis. The method was immunoSEQ multiplex PCR; TCRdb's version includes in-frame clones alone and lacks a portion of them. The table has 55,000 to 80,000 clones, roughly 90% seen once; the top ten hold 9.5%. The sequencing here drew on peripheral blood, taken after pregnancy. These receptors were collected from a female donor in good health, enrolled as a control in a pregnancy study.

The chain couples TRBV10-3 to TRBJ1-6; D gene unclear. This CDR3 comprises 15 residues. Germline CDR1 ENHRY, CDR2 SYGVKD. V was clipped by 6 bases and J by 0 bases, with 9 bases between them. The CDR3 loop is CAIRRESSYNSPLHF. Written as DNA, the CDR3 is TGTGCCATCAGGAGGGAGAGCTCCTATAATTCACCCCTCCACTTT.

This clone was counted a few times. J is TRBJ1-1 and V is TRBV30; 8 nucleotides line up with TRBD1. The CDR3 has 12 residues. Germline V CDR1 and CDR2: GTSNPN, SVGIG (reference sequence). In nucleotides, the CDR3 is TGTGCGTGGGACAGGATGAACACTGAAGCTTTCTTT. Its protein is CAWDRMNTEAFF.

The V gene is TRBV19, the J gene TRBJ1-4; TRBD1 might be the D (5 bases). Germline values: CDR1 LNHDA, CDR2 SQIVND (reference sequence). The ends were cut back, 7 bases at V and 5 bases at J, with 14 bases in the middle. The CDR3 is 14 amino acids. The CDR3 region has the DNA TGTGCCAGTAATGTTGCAGGGTGGAATGAAAAACTGTTTTTT. This encodes CASNVAGWNEKLFF.

The rearrangement links TRBV27 to TRBJ1-3; TRBD1 aligns across 9 bases. V was pared by 6 bases and J by 4 bases, with 7 bases of the junction left unmatched. The CDR3 contains 15 residues. The V gene's germline CDR1 is MNHEY and CDR2 SMNVEV (reference sequence). The CDR3 spells CASSEQGAGGNTIYF. The CDR3 DNA reads as TGTGCCAGCAGCGAACAGGGGGCTGGGGGAAACACCATATATTTT.